One sample yielded the 28 T cell receptor beta chains listed below, sequenced in a study of CD8 T cells in ankylosing spondylitis (dated by TCRdb to 2017 to 2019). Receptor libraries were prepared by 5' RACE. Instrument on record: Illumina HiSeq 2500. Clones were called with MiXCR by TCRdb after fastp trimmed the public reads at Q25, and only in-frame beta chains were retained. A single entry per CDR3 protein holds the most common genes and DNA from its merged rows. The sample has 130,000 to 150,000 distinct CDR3 sequences on record, 7% to 9% of them singletons. Clones ranked in the top ten supply 7.3% of the sample. Sequenced input: synovial fluid, either unsorted or a sorted T cell fraction (not recorded which). Source of these receptors: a male donor with ankylosing spondylitis.

This chain joins TRBV7-2 and TRBJ1-4, with D unresolved. Trimming pared 5 bases from V and 7 bases from J, leaving 11 bases between. Germline V CDR1 and CDR2: SGHTA, FQGNSA. The CDR3 spans 13 residues. The CDR3 coding sequence is TGTGCCAGCAGCCTAACGAAAGGTGAAAAACTGTTTTTT. This gives the protein CASSLTKGEKLFF. The complete variable domain, with remaining parts taken from reference TRBV7-2 and TRBJ1-4, reads GAGVSQSPSNKVTEKGKDVELRCDPISGHTALYWYRQSLGQGLEFLIYFQGNSAPDKSGLPSDRFSAERTGGSVSTLTIQRTQQEDSAVYLCASSLTKGEKLFFGSGTQLSVL.

Only a few counts were recorded for this clonotype. V gene TRBV11-2 combines with J gene TRBJ2-1, with 9 bases that match TRBD2. Trimming cost V 3 bases and J 2 bases; bases outside gene matches: 8. This CDR3 spans 17 amino acids. Germline V gives CDR1 SGHAT, CDR2 FQNNGV. CDR3 amino acids: CASSFFSGSDPYNEQFF. CDR3 bases: TGTGCCAGCAGCTTCTTTAGCGGGAGTGACCCCTACAATGAGCAGTTCTTC.

This clonotype was detected many times. The chain is built from TRBV5-1 and TRBJ2-3, with TRBD2 identical over 7 bases. V was pared by 3 bases and J by 4 bases, with 8 bases of the junction left unmatched. Germline CDR1 is SGHRS and CDR2 is YFSETQ. The CDR3 consists of 15 residues. The CDR3 spells CASSSWEGIADTQYF. For the CDR3, the DNA is TGCGCCAGCAGCTCCTGGGAGGGCATCGCAGATACGCAGTATTTT.

The V call is TRBV29-1, the J call TRBJ2-5; D is undetermined. The CDR3 extends over 12 amino acids. Per germline, CDR1 SQVTM and CDR2 ANQGSEA. The V gene lost 2 bases and the J gene lost 5 bases, with 9 bases spanning the gap. CDR3 in DNA: TGCAGCGTTGAACTAGGGATGGAGACCCAGTACTTC. As protein: CSVELGMETQYF.

This clonotype was seen ten or more times. This chain joins TRBV5-1 and TRBJ1-1; D possibly corresponds to TRBD1 (6 bases). Trimming left V 0 bases short and J 4 bases short, with 13 bases between. This CDR3 spans 15 amino acids. Germline assignment: CDR1 SGHRS and CDR2 YFSETQ. The CDR3 sequence: CASSLAQGSSTEAFF. CDR3 sequence (DNA): TGCGCCAGCAGCTTGGCACAGGGCTCGAGCACTGAAGCTTTCTTT.

CDR3 in amino acids: CSARRMGSLAGGPYNEQFF. The CDR3 nucleotides are TGCAGCGCTCGCCGTATGGGGAGTCTAGCGGGAGGGCCCTACAATGAGCAGTTCTTC. The chain combines TRBV20-1 with TRBJ2-1; the match to TRBD2 covers 12 bases. This CDR3 region has 19 residues. Looked up from germline, CDR1 is DFQATT and CDR2 is SNEGSKA (reference sequence).

This clonotype was seen at least ten times. The genes are TRBV20-1 and TRBJ2-3; D is undetermined. CDR1 is DFQATT and CDR2 is SNEGSKA in the germline V gene (reference sequence). V gave up 6 bases and J gave up 3 bases, with 7 bases separating them. The CDR3 is 11 amino acids. The CDR3 coding sequence is TGCAGTGCGCTCAGGACAGATACGCAGTATTTT. As protein: CSALRTDTQYF.

The V call is TRBV2, the J call TRBJ1-2; 9 bases are shared with TRBD1. Germline V gives CDR1 SNHLY, CDR2 FYNNEI. The CDR3 covers 14 residues. V gave up 4 bases and J gave up 0 bases; unmatched junction bases: 0. CDR3 protein: CASSGTGANYGYTF. DNA for the CDR3: TGTGCCAGCAGTGGGACAGGGGCTAACTATGGCTACACCTTC.

This chain connects TRBV7-9 to TRBJ1-1; D ambiguous. Trimming took 4 bases from V and 1 from J, leaving 16 bases between them. Germline CDR1 and CDR2: SEHNR and FQNEAQ (reference sequence). The CDR3 runs to 16 residues. The CDR3 here is CASSSLVGSANTEAFF. CDR3 DNA: TGTGCCAGCAGCTCCCTGGTGGGGTCGGCGAACACTGAAGCTTTCTTT.

There are a few counts of this clonotype. V usage is TRBV12-2 and J usage is TRBJ1-2. TRBV12-2 is reported as a pseudogene. The CDR3 is made up of 10 amino acids. The CDR3 DNA reads as TGTGCAAGCAGGAGCTATGGCTACACCTTC. Translation: CASRSYGYTF.

This clonotype has only a few counts. The chain employs TRBV3-1 and TRBJ1-2; possibly TRBD1 for D (5 bases). Germline V gene sequence: CDR1 LGHDT, CDR2 YNNKEL (reference sequence). The CDR3 spans 14 residues. The V end lost 6 bases, the J end lost 3 bases, and 14 bases lay between the germline ends. The CDR3 coding sequence is TGTGCCAGCAGTTATCCAGGGAGGGACTATGGCTACACCTTC. Protein sequence: CASSYPGRDYGYTF.

The CDR3 is CSARGTSGDEKLFF. The DNA of the CDR3 is TGCAGTGCTAGAGGGACTTCAGGGGATGAAAAACTGTTTTTT. The rearrangement joins TRBV20-1 to TRBJ1-4, with D perhaps matching TRBD1 (6 bases). Germline CDR1 DFQATT, CDR2 SNEGSKA (reference sequence). The CDR3 runs to 14 residues. The V end lost 1 base, the J end lost 6 bases, and 12 bases lay between the germline ends.

In its sample, this clonotype was seen many times. V and J are TRBV29-1 and TRBJ1-2; D not certain. Trimming left V 3 bases short and J 5 bases short, with 16 bases between. Germline V lookup: CDR1 SQVTM, CDR2 ANQGSEA. The CDR3 length is 14 residues. The CDR3 sequence: CSVDVLARSYGYTF. The CDR3 DNA sequence: TGCAGCGTTGACGTACTAGCACGGAGTTATGGCTACACCTTC.

The chain carries TRBV4-1 and TRBJ2-7; 11 bases align to TRBD2. V gave up 1 base and J gave up 5 bases; unmatched junction bases: 7. The CDR3 covers 16 residues. Germline V gives CDR1 MGHRA, CDR2 YSYEKL. The CDR3 loop is CASSQGAQLAGDEQYF. CDR3 sequence (DNA): TGCGCCAGCAGCCAAGGGGCTCAACTAGCGGGAGACGAGCAGTACTTC.

The chain combines TRBV27 with TRBJ2-7, with D possibly being TRBD1 (5 bases). V gave up 2 bases and J gave up 5 bases, with 19 bases separating them. The germline CDR1 and CDR2 sequences are MNHEY and SMNVEV (reference sequence). This CDR3 is built from 16 residues. CDR3 sequence reads: CASSLLAAQGGHEQYF. The CDR3 nucleotides are TGTGCCAGCAGTTTACTTGCGGCCCAGGGTGGCCACGAGCAGTACTTC.

This clonotype was counted ten times or more. One end of the junction fails to match germline, which may point to a read error. This chain connects TRBV7-7 to TRBJ2-7; TRBD2 matches at 8 bases. This CDR3 spans 14 amino acids. Germline CDR1 SSHAT, CDR2 FNYEAQ (reference sequence). The CDR3 coding sequence is TGTGCTAGCAGCTTGACTAGCGAGGGGTACGAGCAGTACTTC. Translation: CASSLTSEGYEQYF.

This clonotype has a handful of counts. The V call is TRBV29-1, the J call TRBJ2-1; 7 nucleotides line up with TRBD2. J gave up 3 bases and V 4 bases, and 6 bases lay outside the gene matches. Germline CDR1 is SQVTM and CDR2 is ANQGSEA. The CDR3 spans 14 residues. The CDR3 here is CSVVLGGGYNEQFF. In nucleotides, the CDR3 is TGCAGCGTTGTACTAGGCGGGGGCTACAATGAGCAGTTCTTC.

V usage is TRBV5-1 and J usage is TRBJ1-3, with a tentative D call TRBD1 (6 bases). The CDR3 is 14 residues long. Germline CDR1 reads SGHRS; CDR2 reads YFSETQ. V gave up 8 bases and J gave up 0 bases, with 12 bases separating them. The CDR3 spells CASKDSSSGNTIYF. The CDR3 DNA sequence: TGCGCCAGTAAGGACAGTTCCTCTGGAAACACCATATATTTT.

This clonotype was seen at least ten times. The rearrangement joins TRBV6-2 or TRBV6-3 to TRBJ1-6, with no clear D. CDR1 and CDR2 from the germline V gene are MNHEY and SVGEGT. CDR3 length: 12 residues. The V end was cut by 5 bases, the J end by 9 bases, with 8 bases between. The CDR3 reads CASSQPPSPLHF. CDR3 sequence (DNA): TGTGCCAGCAGTCAACCCCCTTCACCCCTCCACTTT.

The sample holds a few counts of this clonotype. The J gene is TRBJ2-7, the V gene TRBV6-2 or TRBV6-3; perhaps TRBD2 as D (5 bases). Germline V gene sequence: CDR1 MNHEY, CDR2 SVGEGT. V gave up 7 bases and J gave up 5 bases, with 12 bases separating them. CDR3 length: 12 residues. The CDR3 DNA reads TGTGCCAGCACCACCGGCGGGCACGAGCAGTACTTC. Translated: CASTTGGHEQYF.

The sample holds many counts of this clonotype. The rearrangement uses TRBV2 and TRBJ1-5, with 9 bases fitting TRBD1. V dropped 8 bases and J dropped 5; count of bases not matched to a gene: 7. In germline, CDR1 is SNHLY, CDR2 FYNNEI. The CDR3 extends over 14 amino acids. CDR3 sequence (DNA): TGTGCCAGCGGCCGGGACAGGGTGGATCAGCCCCAGCATTTT. This gives the protein CASGRDRVDQPQHF. Based on the CDR3 plus reference TRBV2 and TRBJ1-5, the full variable domain is EPEVTQTPSHQVTQMGQEVILRCVPISNHLYFYWYRQILGQKVEFLVSFYNNEISEKSEIFDDQFSVERPDGSNFTLKIRSTKLEDSAMYFCASGRDRVDQPQHFGDGTRLSIL.

The rearrangement uses TRBV6-2 or TRBV6-3 and TRBJ2-1, with D perhaps matching TRBD1 (5 bases). Trimming removed 5 bases at V and 3 bases at J, with 17 bases between. The CDR3 extends over 16 amino acids. CDR1 is MNHEY, CDR2 SVGEGT, per germline. CDR3 protein: CASSSDRFQHYNEQFF. The CDR3 nucleotides are TGTGCCAGCAGTAGCGACAGATTCCAGCACTACAATGAGCAGTTCTTC.

Many counts were recorded for this clonotype. The chain has TRBV3-1 and TRBJ2-2; D is unclear. The CDR3 extends over 11 amino acids. Germline CDR1 LGHDT, CDR2 YNNKEL (reference sequence). V shed 7 bases and J shed 7 bases, with 7 bases lying between them. The CDR3 region is CASTDFGELFF. The CDR3 DNA reads as TGTGCCAGCACAGACTTCGGGGAGCTGTTTTTT.

This clonotype was counted ten times or more. The chain links TRBV5-1 to TRBJ2-7; a possible D gene is TRBD2 (6 bases). Per germline, CDR1 SGHRS and CDR2 YFSETQ. The CDR3 loop spans 15 amino acids. The V end lost 2 bases, the J end lost 1 base, and 13 bases lay between the germline ends. The CDR3 nucleotides read TGCGCCAGCAGCTTAGTAACGGGACTTTCCTACGAGCAGTACTTC. This sequence encodes CASSLVTGLSYEQYF. The complete variable domain, with remaining parts taken from reference TRBV5-1 and TRBJ2-7, reads KAGVTQTPRYLIKTRGQQVTLSCSPISGHRSVSWYQQTPGQGLQFLFEYFSETQRNKGNFPGRFSGRQFSNSRSEMNVSTLELGDSALYLCASSLVTGLSYEQYFGPGTRLTVT.

This clonotype appeared many times. V is TRBV5-1 and J is TRBJ1-6; D is undetermined. Germline-derived CDR1 and CDR2 are SGHRS and YFSETQ. Trimming took 4 bases from V and 7 from J, leaving 9 bases between them. The CDR3 sequence is 13 residues long. DNA of the CDR3: TGCGCCAGCAGCGGTAATGGGAATTCACCCCTCCACTTT. Its translation is CASSGNGNSPLHF.

The CDR3 DNA is TGTGCCAGCAGTGATGTAGGGGGAGGGCGGTCCTACGAGCAGTACTTC. As protein: CASSDVGGGRSYEQYF. This chain uses TRBV2 with TRBJ2-7; possible D gene TRBD2, 7 bases. With 3 bases removed from V and 1 base from J, the gap between germline ends came to 16 bases. This CDR3 has 16 amino acids. Looked up from germline, CDR1 is SNHLY and CDR2 is FYNNEI.

There are a few counts of this clonotype. The rearrangement links TRBV13 to TRBJ2-2; D gene unclear. Germline lookup yields CDR1 PRHDT and CDR2 FYEKMQ (reference sequence). CDR3 length: 16 amino acids. Deletions cut 1 base from V and 0 bases from J, with 9 bases between. The CDR3 loop is CASSLALSANTGELFF. Here the CDR3 DNA reads TGTGCCAGCAGCTTAGCACTCTCGGCGAACACCGGGGAGCTGTTTTTT.

This clonotype was recorded at least ten times. The J gene is TRBJ2-7, the V gene TRBV4-3; perhaps TRBD2 as D (5 bases). Per germline, CDR1 LGHNA and CDR2 YSLEER. The germline V and J ends were trimmed by 0 bases and 2 bases, with 11 bases remaining between them. CDR3 length equals 15 residues. The CDR3 region has the DNA TGCGCCAGCAGCCAAGAGGGAGCAGGTGCCTACGAGCAGTACTTC. It translates to CASSQEGAGAYEQYF.